The clone carrying this TCR beta chain was seen many times. Its matching antigen is unknown. The entry originates in a study of T-cell memory formation after mild COVID-19. From the 5' RACE reads, TCRdb called clonotypes with MiXCR, one entry per CDR3 protein. The sample yields some 490,000 distinct CDR3 sequences, 15% to 20% seen once. Broader study findings: Balance between CD4 and CD8 was seen in clones contracting day 15 to 85, and a CD4+ lean was seen in later expanders.

The sequenced material came from PBMCs or a T cell subset sorted from them (not recorded which). The receptor was isolated from an adult woman who had mild COVID-19 (a few samples of this study predate the infection). Cell type and time point are not known.

CDR3 bases: TGTGCCAGCAGTACCCGACTAGCGGGGGGCGGTCCGGGGGAGCTGTTTTTT. Residues: CASSTRLAGGGPGELFF. This chain links TRBV6-2 or TRBV6-3 with TRBJ2-2; 13 positions match TRBD2. CDR1 is MNHEY, CDR2 SVGEGT, per germline. CDR3 length equals 17 residues. Trimming removed 5 bases from V and 8 bases from J; junction bases left unmatched: 11.